Below are 23 T cell receptor beta chains sequenced from a single sample in a study of CD8+ T cells in alopecia areata. Extracted from the samples, RNA was reverse transcribed into cDNA to serve as the sequencing template. Some clones are missing from TCRdb's copy, which holds only in-frame ones; the method was immunoSEQ multiplex PCR. The sample yields 60,000 to 65,000 clones, 44% seen once. The sequencing input was NKG2D-low CD8+ T cells sorted from blood. These receptors were collected from a human donor with alopecia areata.

The genes are TRBV4-3 and TRBJ2-1; the D gene is possibly TRBD1 (5 bases). Germline lookup yields CDR1 LGHNA and CDR2 YSLEER. V lost 0 bases and J 2 bases, leaving 11 bases between the germline ends. The CDR3 consists of 16 residues. The CDR3 DNA follows: TGCGCCAGCAGCCAAGATGCAGGGCTAACCTACAATGAGCAGTTCTTC. Amino acids: CASSQDAGLTYNEQFF.

The chain has TRBV19 and TRBJ1-2; 7 bases fit TRBD1. Per the germline V gene, CDR1 is LNHDA and CDR2 is SQIVND (reference sequence). This CDR3 region has 13 residues. J was trimmed by 6 bases and V by 3 bases; bases with no gene match: 4. The CDR3 nucleotides are TGTGCCAGTAGTATTGGACAGGTGAATGGCTACACCTTC. This gives the protein CASSIGQVNGYTF.

This clone was seen a single time. The rearrangement uses TRBV9 and TRBJ2-2, with D perhaps being TRBD1 or TRBD2 (5 bases each). Germline values: CDR1 SGDLS, CDR2 YYNGEE. CDR3 size: 14 residues. V was trimmed by 3 bases and J by 3 bases, leaving 9 bases between them. CDR3 in DNA: TGTGCCAGCAGCGCTCTGGGGGACACCGGGGAGCTGTTTTTT. Translated, it gives CASSALGDTGELFF.

The chain carries TRBV27 and TRBJ2-7; TRBD1 matches 9 bases. V was clipped by 4 bases and J by 7 bases; unmatched bases: 17. Germline CDR1 is MNHEY and CDR2 is SMNVEV (reference sequence). The CDR3 sequence is 17 residues long. The CDR3 coding sequence is TGTGCCAGCAGTTCGGTTCCCCCGGGACAGGGTTCAGAGGAGCAGTACTTC. This sequence encodes CASSSVPPGQGSEEQYF.

The sample holds a few counts of this clone. This chain links TRBV7-9 with TRBJ2-2; unclear D gene. CDR1 is SEHNR and CDR2 is FQNEAQ in the germline V gene (reference sequence). This CDR3 is built from 13 residues. Written as DNA, the CDR3 is TGTGCTTCCGGAACGGTGAACACCGGGGAGCTGTTTTTT. Translating it yields CASGTVNTGELFF.

A few counts support this clone. This same CDR3 is encoded by further DNA sequences in the sample. The J gene is TRBJ2-5, the V gene TRBV29-1; possible D gene TRBD1, 6 bases. The CDR3 totals 17 residues. Germline V lookup: CDR1 SQVTM, CDR2 ANQGSEA. V dropped 7 bases and J dropped 2 bases, with 26 bases sitting between them. The CDR3 sequence is CSASMGLGDIPQETQYF. CDR3 bases: TGCAGCGCCAGTATGGGATTGGGGGACATACCACAAGAGACCCAGTACTTC.

The chain couples TRBV9 to TRBJ2-5, with 9 bases lining up with TRBD1. CDR3 length: 14 residues. CDR1 is SGDLS and CDR2 is YYNGEE in the germline V gene. Unmatched junction bases numbered 2, after V lost 4 bases and J lost 1 base. The CDR3 loop is CASSSTGGQETQYF. The CDR3 coding sequence is TGTGCCAGCAGCTCGACAGGGGGCCAAGAGACCCAGTACTTC.

The chain employs TRBV28 and TRBJ1-2; D remains unclear. Trimming left V 8 bases short and J 8 bases short, with 12 bases between. The CDR3 has 11 amino acids. CDR1 and CDR2 (germline): MDHEN, SYDVKM. CDR3 nucleotides: TGTGCCAGCTCCCATACCAAAGGCTACACCTTC. Its translation is CASSHTKGYTF.

This clone appeared a few times. The rearrangement joins TRBV30 to TRBJ2-1; 7 bases fit TRBD1. V dropped 0 bases and J dropped 4; count of bases not matched to a gene: 6. Looked up from germline, CDR1 is GTSNPN and CDR2 is SVGIG (reference sequence). The CDR3 extends over 15 amino acids. This CDR3 reads CAWSVGTASYNEQFF. The CDR3 nucleotides read TGTGCCTGGAGTGTCGGGACAGCTTCGTACAATGAGCAGTTCTTC. The complete variable domain, with remaining parts taken from reference TRBV30 and TRBJ2-1, reads SQTIHQWPATLVQPVGSPLSLECTVEGTSNPNLYWYRQAAGRGLQLLFYSVGIGQISSEVPQNLSASRPQDRQFILSSKKLLLSDSGFYLCAWSVGTASYNEQFFGPGTRLTVL.

This clone has a count of ten or more. The V and J genes are TRBV13 and TRBJ2-3; 9 nucleotides agree with TRBD2. Germline-derived CDR1 and CDR2 are PRHDT and FYEKMQ (reference sequence). The V segment lost 6 bases and the J segment 6 bases; nucleotides outside the gene matches: 13. This CDR3 has 16 residues. In nucleotides, the CDR3 is TGTGCCAGCAGTCAAGGAGGCGGGAGGGCCGTGGATACGCAGTATTTT. Protein product: CASSQGGGRAVDTQYF.

This clone was picked up a small number of times. The genes are TRBV7-9 and TRBJ2-5; D gene uncertain. Germline V gives CDR1 SEHNR, CDR2 FQNEAQ (reference sequence). The CDR3 totals 15 residues. V lost 5 bases and J lost 1, with 14 bases in between. This CDR3 reads CASSQGTTVQETQYF. The CDR3 DNA is TGTGCCAGCAGCCAAGGTACAACAGTCCAAGAGACCCAGTACTTC.

This clone was observed once. The rearrangement links TRBV7-8 to TRBJ2-7, with 8 bases that match TRBD1. Unmatched junction bases numbered 11, after V lost 5 bases and J lost 5 bases. CDR1 is SGHVS, CDR2 FQNEAQ, per germline. The CDR3 spans 15 residues. In DNA form, the CDR3 reads TGTGCCAGCAGCCTCGGACAGGGTCGACGACACGAGCAGTACTTC. This gives the protein CASSLGQGRRHEQYF.

This CDR3 reads CASSSAGGGETQYF. DNA for the CDR3: TGTGCCAGCAGCTCGGCGGGAGGGGGAGAGACCCAGTACTTC. This chain uses TRBV5-4 with TRBJ2-5, with 9 bases that match TRBD2. V lost 3 bases and J lost 4; bases outside the gene matches: 4. This CDR3 contains 14 residues. The V gene's germline CDR1 is SGHNT and CDR2 YYREEE (reference sequence).

The chain uses TRBV4-1 and TRBJ1-4, with a possible D match to TRBD1 (6 bases). The germline V gene encodes CDR1 MGHRA and CDR2 YSYEKL. The V gene lost 0 bases and the J gene lost 7 bases, with 21 bases spanning the gap. This CDR3 comprises 18 residues. Here the CDR3 DNA reads TGCGCCAGCAGCCAAGACCCTTTAAGTCCAGGGGAGGGTGAAAAACTGTTTTTT. This codes for CASSQDPLSPGEGEKLFF.

This chain uses TRBV5-1 with TRBJ2-7; 8 bases line up with TRBD2. This CDR3 has 13 residues. The V gene end was trimmed by 0 bases and the J gene end by 7 bases; junction bases not matched to a gene: 3. Germline CDR1 is SGHRS and CDR2 is YFSETQ. The CDR3 DNA reads TGCGCCAGCAGCTTGGAAACGGGAGGGGAGCAGTACTTC. It codes for CASSLETGGEQYF.

The chain combines TRBV29-1 with TRBJ2-7; D is uncertain. This CDR3 is 14 amino acids long. CDR1 and CDR2 (germline): SQVTM, ANQGSEA. V dropped 7 bases and J dropped 1 base, with 17 bases sitting between them. The CDR3 loop reads CSAGRSFRSYEQYF. The CDR3 DNA sequence: TGCAGCGCCGGACGGAGTTTCAGGTCCTACGAGCAGTACTTC.

This clone has just a few counts. The chain couples TRBV28 to TRBJ2-1; weak D call: TRBD1 (6 bases). Looked up from germline, CDR1 is MDHEN and CDR2 is SYDVKM. The length of the CDR3 is 14 residues. V was shortened by 10 bases and J by 0 bases, with 13 bases between the two germline ends. In DNA, the CDR3 is TGTGCCACCGACAGGCCGAGCTCCTACAATGAGCAGTTCTTC. Encoded protein: CATDRPSSYNEQFF.

This clone was found a few times. The V call is TRBV13, the J call TRBJ1-1; D is perhaps TRBD1 (6 bases). V shed 5 bases and J shed 4 bases, with 14 bases lying between them. Germline V gene lookup returns CDR1 PRHDT and CDR2 FYEKMQ (reference sequence). The CDR3 has 14 amino acids. CDR3 sequence: CASSTRDTVTEAFF. In DNA form, the CDR3 reads TGTGCCAGCAGCACCCGGGACACGGTCACTGAAGCTTTCTTT.

The chain joins TRBV5-6 to TRBJ1-1; no reliable D call. Trimming took 3 bases from V and 4 from J, leaving 19 bases between them. The CDR3 spans 16 residues. The germline V gene has CDR1 SGHDT and CDR2 YYEEEE. The CDR3 region has the DNA TGTGCCAGCAGCTCAACGGGCCCAATTTTCGGCACTGAAGCTTTCTTT. This encodes CASSSTGPIFGTEAFF.

This chain connects TRBV2 to TRBJ1-2; TRBD1 matches 8 bases. CDR1 and CDR2 from the germline V gene are SNHLY and FYNNEI. This CDR3 comprises 10 residues. The ends lost 6 bases at V and 13 bases at J; junction bases unmatched: 4. CDR3 protein: CASRDREATF. Here the CDR3 DNA reads TGTGCCAGCAGGGACAGGGAAGCCACCTTC. Drawing the rest from reference TRBV2 and TRBJ1-2, the complete variable domain is EPEVTQTPSHQVTQMGQEVILRCVPISNHLYFYWYRQILGQKVEFLVSFYNNEISEKSEIFDDQFSVERPDGSNFTLKIRSTKLEDSAMYFCASRDREATFGSGTRLTVV.

The chain couples TRBV4-3 to TRBJ2-5; D is ambiguous. V gave up 2 bases and J gave up 5 bases, with 9 bases separating them. Germline assignment: CDR1 LGHNA and CDR2 YSLEER. The CDR3 has 13 amino acids. This CDR3 reads CASSQSRRETQYF. The CDR3 DNA follows: TGCGCCAGCAGCCAAAGCCGGCGGGAGACCCAGTACTTC.

The CDR3 DNA is TGTGCCAGCAGCTCCGGGACAAGCGAGCAGTACTTC. Amino acids: CASSSGTSEQYF. The V call is TRBV5-6, the J call TRBJ2-7; D is perhaps TRBD1 (6 bases). Germline CDR1 SGHDT, CDR2 YYEEEE. The CDR3 spans 12 residues. Trimming took off 3 bases at V and 6 bases at J, with 10 bases between the two ends.

The rearrangement joins TRBV4-2 to TRBJ2-3; D not certain. V lost 4 bases to trimming and J lost 7 bases, with 12 bases between them. The CDR3 runs to 13 residues. The V gene's germline CDR1 is LGHNA and CDR2 YNFKEQ. The CDR3 protein is CASSPKLVYTQYF. DNA for the CDR3: TGTGCCAGCAGCCCCAAGTTGGTATATACGCAGTATTTT.